This T cell receptor beta chain was recorded in a study of T cell changes during pregnancy in multiple sclerosis. Produced via immunoSEQ multiplex PCR; TCRdb's table is partial and in-frame only. The table records 55,000 to 85,000 clones, about 90% of them present only once. Germline loops: CDR1 SEHNR, CDR2 FQNEAQ (reference sequence). This CDR3 region has 14 residues. V trimming: 0 bases; J trimming: 11 bases; junction bases outside the gene matches: 6. The rearrangement uses TRBV7-9 and TRBJ1-4; TRBD1 agrees at 7 bases. The sequence came from a female donor with multiple sclerosis, enrolled in a pregnancy study. This specimen consisted of CD4+ T cells from peripheral blood mononuclear cells, obtained after pregnancy. CDR3 DNA: TGTGCCAGCAGCTTAGCGGAAGGGGGCGGTAAACTGTTTTTT. Encoded protein: CASSLAEGGGKLFF.